One TCR beta chain is described in this entry. Antigen: not known. At one end, the junction sequence differs from germline, possibly due to a read error. TCRbeta libraries were built with three rounds of nested PCR, modified from ARM-PCR. From the multiplex PCR reads, TCRdb called clonotypes with MiXCR, one entry per CDR3 protein. The repertoire holds over 100,000 distinct CDR3 sequences, approximately 82% seen once, with 37% in the top ten. The data derive from a study of tumor and adjacent non-tumor tissue in lung cancer. Whole-study results and caveats: Compared with tumor, normal lung showed significantly lower TCR diversity.

No cell sorting was done before RNA was extracted from the tissue. The receptor comes from a woman in her fifties or sixties with non-small cell lung cancer. Sequenced input: lung tumor tissue.

The DNA of the CDR3 is TGTGCAAGCCGCGAGACTCGACAGGGTAAAGCTTTCTTT. Encoded protein: CASRETRQGKAFF. The chain carries TRBV10-1 and TRBJ1-1, with 7 positions matching TRBD1. There are 13 residues in the CDR3. Germline CDR1 and CDR2: WNHNN and SYGVQD (reference sequence).